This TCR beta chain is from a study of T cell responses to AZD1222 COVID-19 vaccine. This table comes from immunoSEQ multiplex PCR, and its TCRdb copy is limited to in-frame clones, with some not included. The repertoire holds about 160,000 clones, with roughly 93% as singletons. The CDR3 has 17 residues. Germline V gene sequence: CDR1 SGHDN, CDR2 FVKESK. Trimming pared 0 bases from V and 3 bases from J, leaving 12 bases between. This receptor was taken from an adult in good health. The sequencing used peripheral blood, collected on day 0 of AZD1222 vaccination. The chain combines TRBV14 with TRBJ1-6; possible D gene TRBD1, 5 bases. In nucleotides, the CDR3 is TGTGCCAGCAGCCAAGAATTTGGGGCTTACTATAATTCACCCCTCCACTTT. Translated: CASSQEFGAYYNSPLHF.